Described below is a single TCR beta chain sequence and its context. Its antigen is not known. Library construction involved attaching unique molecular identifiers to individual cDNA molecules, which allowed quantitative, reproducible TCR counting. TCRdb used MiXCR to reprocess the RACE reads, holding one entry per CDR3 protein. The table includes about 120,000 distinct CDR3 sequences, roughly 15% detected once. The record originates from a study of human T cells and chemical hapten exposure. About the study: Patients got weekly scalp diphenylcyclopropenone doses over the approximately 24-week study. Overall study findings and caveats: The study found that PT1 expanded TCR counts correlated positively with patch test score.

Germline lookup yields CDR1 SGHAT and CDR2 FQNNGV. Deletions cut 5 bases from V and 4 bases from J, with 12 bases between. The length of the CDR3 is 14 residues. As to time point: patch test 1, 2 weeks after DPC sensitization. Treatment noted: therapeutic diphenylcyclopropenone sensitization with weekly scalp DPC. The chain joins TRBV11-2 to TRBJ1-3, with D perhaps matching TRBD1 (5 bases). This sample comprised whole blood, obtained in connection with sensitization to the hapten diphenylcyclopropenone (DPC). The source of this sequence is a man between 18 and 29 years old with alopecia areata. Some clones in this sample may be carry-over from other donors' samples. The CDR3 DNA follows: TGTGCCAGCAGCCAAGGGACCCGCGGAAACACCATATATTTT. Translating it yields CASSQGTRGNTIYF.